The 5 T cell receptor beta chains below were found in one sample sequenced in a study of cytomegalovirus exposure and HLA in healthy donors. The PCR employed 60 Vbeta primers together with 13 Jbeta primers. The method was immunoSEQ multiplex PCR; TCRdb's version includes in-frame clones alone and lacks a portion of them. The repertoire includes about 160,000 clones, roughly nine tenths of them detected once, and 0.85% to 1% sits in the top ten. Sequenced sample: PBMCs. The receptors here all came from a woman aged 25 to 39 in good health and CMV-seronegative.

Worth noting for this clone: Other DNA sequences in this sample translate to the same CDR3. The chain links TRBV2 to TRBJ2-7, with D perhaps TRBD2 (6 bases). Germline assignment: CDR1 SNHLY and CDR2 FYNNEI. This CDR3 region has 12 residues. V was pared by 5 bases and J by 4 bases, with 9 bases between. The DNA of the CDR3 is TGTGCCAGCAGTCGGGACTCGTACGAGCAGTACTTC. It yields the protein CASSRDSYEQYF.

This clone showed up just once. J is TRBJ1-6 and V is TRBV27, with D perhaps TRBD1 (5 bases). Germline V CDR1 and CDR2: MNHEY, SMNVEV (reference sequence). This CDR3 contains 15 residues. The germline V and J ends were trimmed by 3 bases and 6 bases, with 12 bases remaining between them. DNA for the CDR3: TGTGCCAGCAGTTTCTCGGGCGGGACTAATTCACCCCTCCACTTT. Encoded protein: CASSFSGGTNSPLHF.

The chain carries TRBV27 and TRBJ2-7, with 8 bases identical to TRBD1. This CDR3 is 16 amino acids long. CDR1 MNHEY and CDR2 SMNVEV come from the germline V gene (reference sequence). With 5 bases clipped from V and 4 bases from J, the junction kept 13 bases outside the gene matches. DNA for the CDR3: TGTGCCAGCAGTCCCGGACAGGGTTTAGTTAGATACGAGCAGTACTTC. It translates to CASSPGQGLVRYEQYF.

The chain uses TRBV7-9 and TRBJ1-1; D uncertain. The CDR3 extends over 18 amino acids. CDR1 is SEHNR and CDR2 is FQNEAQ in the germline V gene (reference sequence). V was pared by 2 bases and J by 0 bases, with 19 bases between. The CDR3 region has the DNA TGTGCCAGCAGCTTAATCATTGGGCATTCGTACATGAACACTGAAGCTTTCTTT. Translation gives CASSLIIGHSYMNTEAFF.

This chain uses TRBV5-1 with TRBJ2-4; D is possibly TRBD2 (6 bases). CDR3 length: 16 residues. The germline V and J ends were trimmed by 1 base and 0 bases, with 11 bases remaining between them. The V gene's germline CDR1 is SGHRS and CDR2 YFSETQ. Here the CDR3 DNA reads TGCGCCAGCAGCTTGTTCGGGGGACTAGCCAAAAACATTCAGTACTTC. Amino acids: CASSLFGGLAKNIQYF.